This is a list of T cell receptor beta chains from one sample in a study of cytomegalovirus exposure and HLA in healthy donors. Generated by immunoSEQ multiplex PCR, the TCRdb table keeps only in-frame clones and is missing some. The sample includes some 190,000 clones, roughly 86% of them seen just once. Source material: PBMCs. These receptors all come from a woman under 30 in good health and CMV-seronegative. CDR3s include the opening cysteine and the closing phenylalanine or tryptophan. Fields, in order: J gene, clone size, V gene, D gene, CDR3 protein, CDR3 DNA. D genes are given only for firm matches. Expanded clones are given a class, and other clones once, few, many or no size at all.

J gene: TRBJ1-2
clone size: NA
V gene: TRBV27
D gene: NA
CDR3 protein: CASRDHGQSYGYTF
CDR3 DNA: TGTGCCAGCAGGGATCACGGACAGTCCTATGGCTACACCTTC

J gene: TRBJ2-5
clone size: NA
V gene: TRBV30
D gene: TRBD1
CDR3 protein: CAWSALTGGETQYF
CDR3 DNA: TGTGCCTGGAGTGCCCTGACAGGGGGCGAGACCCAGTACTTC

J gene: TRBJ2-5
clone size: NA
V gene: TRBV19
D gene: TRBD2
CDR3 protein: CASSTSQGLAGGGKIKTQYF
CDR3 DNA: TGTGCCAGTAGTACCTCCCAGGGACTAGCGGGAGGAGGGAAAATAAAGACCCAGTACTTC

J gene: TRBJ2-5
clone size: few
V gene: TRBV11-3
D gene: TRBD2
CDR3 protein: CASSLWEGQETQYF
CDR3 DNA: TGTGCCAGCAGCTTATGGGAGGGGCAAGAGACCCAGTACTTC

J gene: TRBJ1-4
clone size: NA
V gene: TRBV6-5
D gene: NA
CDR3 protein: CASSCLGQKKLFF
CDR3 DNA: TGTGCCAGCAGTTGCCTCGGACAGAAAAAACTGTTTTTT

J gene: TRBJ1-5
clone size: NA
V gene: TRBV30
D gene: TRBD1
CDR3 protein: CAWSVGQGNQPQHF
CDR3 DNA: TGTGCCTGGAGTGTCGGACAGGGCAATCAGCCCCAGCATTTT

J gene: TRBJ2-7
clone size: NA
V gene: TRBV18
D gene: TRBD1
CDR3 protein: CASSPGQGSSYEQYF
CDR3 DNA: TGTGCCAGCTCACCAGGACAGGGCAGCTCCTACGAGCAGTACTTC

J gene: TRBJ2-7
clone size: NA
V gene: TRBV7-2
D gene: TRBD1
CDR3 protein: CASSLRQGVGTYEQYF
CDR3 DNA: TGTGCCAGCAGCTTACGACAGGGAGTTGGTACCTACGAGCAGTACTTC

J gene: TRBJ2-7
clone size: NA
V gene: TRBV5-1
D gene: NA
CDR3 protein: CASRSRQDHYEQYF
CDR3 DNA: TGCGCCAGCAGATCACGACAGGACCACTACGAGCAGTACTTC

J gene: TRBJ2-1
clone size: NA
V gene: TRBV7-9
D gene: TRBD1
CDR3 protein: CASSRATGAGGDEQFF
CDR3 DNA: TGTGCCAGCAGCCGCGCGACAGGGGCCGGGGGCGATGAGCAGTTCTTC

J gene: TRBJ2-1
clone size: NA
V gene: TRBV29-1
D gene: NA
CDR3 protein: CSVNGLLEEGQFF
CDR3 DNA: TGCAGCGTTAATGGACTTCTAGAAGAGGGGCAGTTCTTC

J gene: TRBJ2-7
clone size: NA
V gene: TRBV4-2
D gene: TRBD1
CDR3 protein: CASSQPIGQGRPYEQYF
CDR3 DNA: TGTGCCAGCAGCCAACCCATCGGACAGGGGAGGCCCTACGAGCAGTACTTC

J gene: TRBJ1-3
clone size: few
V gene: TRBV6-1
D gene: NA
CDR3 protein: CASLSGNTIYF
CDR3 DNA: TGTGCCAGCCTCTCTGGAAACACCATATATTTT

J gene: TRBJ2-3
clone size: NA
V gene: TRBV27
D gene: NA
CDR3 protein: CASSLYQGLSLTDTQYF
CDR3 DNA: TGTGCCAGCAGTTTATATCAGGGACTTAGCCTCACAGATACGCAGTATTTT

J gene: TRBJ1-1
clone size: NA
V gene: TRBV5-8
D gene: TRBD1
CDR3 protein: CASYPRGDRAVNTEAFF
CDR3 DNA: TGTGCCAGCTATCCAAGGGGTGACAGGGCGGTGAACACTGAAGCTTTCTTT

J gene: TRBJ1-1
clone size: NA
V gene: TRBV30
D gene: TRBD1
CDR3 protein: CAWSVGILRSGGNTEAFF
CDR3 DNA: TGTGCCTGGAGTGTGGGGATCCTTCGTTCAGGGGGGAACACTGAAGCTTTCTTT

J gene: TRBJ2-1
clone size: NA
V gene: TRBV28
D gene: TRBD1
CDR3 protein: CASSNRGQFF
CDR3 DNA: TGTGCCAGCAGCAACAGGGGGCAGTTCTTC